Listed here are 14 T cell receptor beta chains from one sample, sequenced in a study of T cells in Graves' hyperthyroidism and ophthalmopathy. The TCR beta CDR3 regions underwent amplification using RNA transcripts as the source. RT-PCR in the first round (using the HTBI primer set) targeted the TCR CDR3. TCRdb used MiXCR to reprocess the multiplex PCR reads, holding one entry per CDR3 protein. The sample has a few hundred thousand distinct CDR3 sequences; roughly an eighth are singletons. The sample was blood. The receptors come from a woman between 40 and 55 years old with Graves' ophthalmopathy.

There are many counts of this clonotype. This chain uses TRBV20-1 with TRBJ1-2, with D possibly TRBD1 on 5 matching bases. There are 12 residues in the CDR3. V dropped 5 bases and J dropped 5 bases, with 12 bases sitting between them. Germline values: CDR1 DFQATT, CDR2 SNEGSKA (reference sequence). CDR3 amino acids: CSARQNDYGYTF. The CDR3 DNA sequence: TGCAGTGCTCGACAGAACGATTATGGCTACACCTTC.

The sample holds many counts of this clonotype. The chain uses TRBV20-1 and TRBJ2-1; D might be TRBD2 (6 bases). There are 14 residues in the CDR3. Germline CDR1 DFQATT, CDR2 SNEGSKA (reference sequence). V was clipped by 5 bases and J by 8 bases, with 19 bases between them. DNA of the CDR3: TGCAGTGCTCTTGGACTCTATGGGGAGGATGAGCAGTTCTTC. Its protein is CSALGLYGEDEQFF.

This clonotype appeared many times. The CDR3 here is CSAPSGGPTDTQYF. The CDR3 DNA follows: TGCAGCGCCCCTAGCGGGGGGCCCACAGATACGCAGTATTTT. The V call is TRBV29-1, the J call TRBJ2-3; 11 bases map to TRBD2. This CDR3 spans 14 amino acids. In germline, CDR1 is SQVTM, CDR2 ANQGSEA. With 7 bases clipped from V and 2 bases from J, the junction kept 5 bases outside the gene matches.

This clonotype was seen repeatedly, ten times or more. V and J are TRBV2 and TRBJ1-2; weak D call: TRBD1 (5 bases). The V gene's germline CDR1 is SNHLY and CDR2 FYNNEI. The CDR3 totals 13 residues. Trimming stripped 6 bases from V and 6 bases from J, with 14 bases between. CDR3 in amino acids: CASRVRGVDGYTF. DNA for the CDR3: TGTGCCAGCAGGGTTAGGGGAGTTGATGGCTACACCTTC.

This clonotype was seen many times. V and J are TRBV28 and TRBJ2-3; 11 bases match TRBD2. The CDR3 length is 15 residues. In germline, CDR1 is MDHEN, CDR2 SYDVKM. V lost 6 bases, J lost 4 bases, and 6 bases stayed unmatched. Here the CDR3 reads CASSPGGLAADTQYF. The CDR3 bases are TGTGCCAGCAGCCCCGGGGGACTAGCGGCAGATACGCAGTATTTT.

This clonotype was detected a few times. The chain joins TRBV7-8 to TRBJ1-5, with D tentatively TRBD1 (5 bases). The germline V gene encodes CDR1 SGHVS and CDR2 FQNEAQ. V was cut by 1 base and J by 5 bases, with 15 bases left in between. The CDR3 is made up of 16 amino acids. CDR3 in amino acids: CASSLGGGTGYQPQHF. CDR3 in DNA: TGTGCCAGCAGCTTAGGGGGGGGGACGGGGTATCAGCCCCAGCATTTT.

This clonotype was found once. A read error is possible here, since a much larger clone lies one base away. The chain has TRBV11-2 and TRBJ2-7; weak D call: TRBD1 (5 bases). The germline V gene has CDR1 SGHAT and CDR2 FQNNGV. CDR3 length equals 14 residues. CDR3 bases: TGTGCCGGCAGCTTAGTCCAGGGCTTAAACGAGCAGTACTTC. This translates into CAGSLVQGLNEQYF.

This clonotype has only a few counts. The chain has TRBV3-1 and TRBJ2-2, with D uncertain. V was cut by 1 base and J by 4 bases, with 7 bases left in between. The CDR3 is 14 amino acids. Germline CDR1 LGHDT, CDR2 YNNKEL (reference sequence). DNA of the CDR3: TGTGCCAGCAGCCAAGGGGCAGGCACCGGGGAGCTGTTTTTT. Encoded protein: CASSQGAGTGELFF. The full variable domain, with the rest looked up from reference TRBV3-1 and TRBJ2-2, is DTAVSQTPKYLVTQMGNDKSIKCEQNLGHDTMYWYKQDSKKFLKIMFSYNNKELIINETVPNRFSPKSPDKAHLNLHINSLELGDSAVYFCASSQGAGTGELFFGEGSRLTVL.

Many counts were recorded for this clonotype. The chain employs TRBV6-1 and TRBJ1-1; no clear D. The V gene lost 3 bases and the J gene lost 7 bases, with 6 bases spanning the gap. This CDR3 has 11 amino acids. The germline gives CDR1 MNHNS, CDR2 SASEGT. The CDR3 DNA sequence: TGTGCCAGCAGTGAGAGACTTGAAGCTTTCTTT. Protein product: CASSERLEAFF.

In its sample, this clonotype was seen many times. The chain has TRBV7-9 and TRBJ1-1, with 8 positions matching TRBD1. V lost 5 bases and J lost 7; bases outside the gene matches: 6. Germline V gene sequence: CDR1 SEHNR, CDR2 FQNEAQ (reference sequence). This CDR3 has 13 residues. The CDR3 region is CASSKTGGREAFF. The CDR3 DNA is TGTGCCAGCAGCAAAACAGGGGGGCGTGAAGCTTTCTTT.

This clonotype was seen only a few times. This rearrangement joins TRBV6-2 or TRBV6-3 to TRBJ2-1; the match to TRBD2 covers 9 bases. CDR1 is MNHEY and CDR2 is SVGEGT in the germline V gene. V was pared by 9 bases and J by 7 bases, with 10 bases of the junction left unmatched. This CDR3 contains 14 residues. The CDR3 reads CASGGSGSSNEQFF. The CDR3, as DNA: TGTGCCAGTGGGGGTAGCGGGAGTTCTAATGAGCAGTTCTTC.

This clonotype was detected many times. CDR3 in amino acids: CASYGFEAFF. Written as DNA, the CDR3 is TGTGCCAGTTATGGCTTTGAAGCTTTCTTT. V is TRBV6-1 and J is TRBJ1-1; no clear D gene. The V gene lost 9 bases and the J gene lost 7 bases, with 9 bases spanning the gap. Germline CDR1 MNHNS, CDR2 SASEGT. CDR3 length: 10 amino acids.

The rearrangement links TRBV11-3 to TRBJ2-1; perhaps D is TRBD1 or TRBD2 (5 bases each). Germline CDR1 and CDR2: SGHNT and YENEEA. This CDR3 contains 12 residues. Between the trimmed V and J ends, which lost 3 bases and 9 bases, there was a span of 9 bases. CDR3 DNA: TGTGCCAGCAGCTTCACCGGGACTGAGCAGTTCTTC. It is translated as CASSFTGTEQFF.

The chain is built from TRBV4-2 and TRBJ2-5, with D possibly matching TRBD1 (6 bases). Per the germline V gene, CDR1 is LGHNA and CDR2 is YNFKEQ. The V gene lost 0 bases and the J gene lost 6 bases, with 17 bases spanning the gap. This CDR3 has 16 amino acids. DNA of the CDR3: TGTGCCAGCAGCCAAGATAGGTTCAGGGGCGCGAAGACCCAGTACTTC. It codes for CASSQDRFRGAKTQYF.